This T cell receptor (beta chain) was captured in a study of control samples from healthy donors and cancer patients. Generated by immunoSEQ multiplex PCR, the TCRdb table keeps only in-frame clones and is missing some. Of fewer than 200,000 clones listed, 90% are singletons. Unmatched junction bases numbered 2, after V lost 6 bases and J lost 1 base. CDR3 length: 13 residues. The germline V gene has CDR1 SQVTM and CDR2 ANQGSEA. As for this clone: Other DNA variants within this sample encode the same CDR3.

The chain links TRBV29-1 to TRBJ1-1, with TRBD1 matching over 10 bases. This receptor was identified in a woman between 45 and 60 years old in good health. Sequences were obtained from blood. The CDR3 here is CSVGQGGNTEAFF. The CDR3, as DNA: TGCAGCGTCGGACAGGGGGGGAACACTGAAGCTTTCTTT. The full variable domain, completed using reference TRBV29-1 and TRBJ1-1, is SAVISQKPSRDICQRGTSLTIQCQVDSQVTMMFWYRQQPGQSLTLIATANQGSEATYESGFVIDKFPISRPNLTFSTLTVSNMSPEDSSIYLCSVGQGGNTEAFFGQGTRLTVV.